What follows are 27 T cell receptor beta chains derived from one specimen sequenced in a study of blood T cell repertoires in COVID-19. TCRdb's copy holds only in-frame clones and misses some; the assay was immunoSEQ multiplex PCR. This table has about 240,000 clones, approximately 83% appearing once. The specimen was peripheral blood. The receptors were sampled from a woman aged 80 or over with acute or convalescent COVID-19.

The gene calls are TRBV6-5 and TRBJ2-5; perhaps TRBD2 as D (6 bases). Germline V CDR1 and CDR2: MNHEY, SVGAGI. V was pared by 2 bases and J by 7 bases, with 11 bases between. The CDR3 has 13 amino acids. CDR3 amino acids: CASSYEGRGTQYF. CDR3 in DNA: TGTGCCAGCAGTTACGAGGGGCGGGGGACCCAGTACTTC.

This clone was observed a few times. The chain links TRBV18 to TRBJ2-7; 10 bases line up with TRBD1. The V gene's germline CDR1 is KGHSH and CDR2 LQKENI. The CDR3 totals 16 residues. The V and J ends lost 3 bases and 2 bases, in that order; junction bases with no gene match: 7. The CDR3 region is CASSPRPTGGPYEQYF. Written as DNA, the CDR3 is TGTGCCAGCTCACCCCGTCCGACAGGGGGCCCCTACGAGCAGTACTTC.

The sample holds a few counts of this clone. The CDR3 loop is CASSFGTVNEKLFF. The CDR3 DNA follows: TGTGCCAGCAGCTTCGGGACTGTCAATGAAAAACTGTTTTTT. V usage is TRBV5-6 and J usage is TRBJ1-4; D may be TRBD1 (5 bases). Trimming removed 2 bases at V and 5 bases at J, with 10 bases between. Germline CDR1 is SGHDT and CDR2 is YYEEEE. The CDR3 covers 14 residues.

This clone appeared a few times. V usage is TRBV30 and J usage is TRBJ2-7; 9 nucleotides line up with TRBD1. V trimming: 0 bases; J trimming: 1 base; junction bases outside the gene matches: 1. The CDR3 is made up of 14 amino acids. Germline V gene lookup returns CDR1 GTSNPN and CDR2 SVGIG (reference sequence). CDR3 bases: TGTGCCTGGAGTGTGGGACAGGGTTCCTACGAGCAGTACTTC. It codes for CAWSVGQGSYEQYF.

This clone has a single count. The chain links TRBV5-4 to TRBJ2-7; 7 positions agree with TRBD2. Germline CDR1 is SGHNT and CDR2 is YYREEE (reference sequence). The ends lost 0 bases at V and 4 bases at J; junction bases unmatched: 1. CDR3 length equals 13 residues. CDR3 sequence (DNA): TGTGCCAGCAGCTTGGGCGGGGGTTACGAGCAGTACTTC. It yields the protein CASSLGGGYEQYF.

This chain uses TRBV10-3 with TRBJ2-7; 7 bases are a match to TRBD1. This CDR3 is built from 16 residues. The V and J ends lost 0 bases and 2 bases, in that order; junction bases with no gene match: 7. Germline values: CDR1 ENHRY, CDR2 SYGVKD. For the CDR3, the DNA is TGTGCCATCAGTGAGTCGGGGCAGGGGGTTACCTACGAGCAGTACTTC. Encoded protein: CAISESGQGVTYEQYF.

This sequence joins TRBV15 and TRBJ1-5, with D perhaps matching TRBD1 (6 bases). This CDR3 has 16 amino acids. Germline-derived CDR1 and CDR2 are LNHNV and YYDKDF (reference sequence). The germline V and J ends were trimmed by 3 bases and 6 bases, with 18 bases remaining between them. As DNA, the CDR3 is TGTGCCACCAGCAGGGAAACAGGGCTTACAGGTCAGCCCCAGCATTTT. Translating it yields CATSRETGLTGQPQHF.

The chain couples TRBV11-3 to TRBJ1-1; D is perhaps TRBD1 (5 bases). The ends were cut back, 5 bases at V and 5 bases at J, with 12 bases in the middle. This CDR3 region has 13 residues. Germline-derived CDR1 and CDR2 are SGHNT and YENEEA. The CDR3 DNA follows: TGTGCCAGCAGCATGGCCGGGGGAACTGAAGCTTTCTTT. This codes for CASSMAGGTEAFF.

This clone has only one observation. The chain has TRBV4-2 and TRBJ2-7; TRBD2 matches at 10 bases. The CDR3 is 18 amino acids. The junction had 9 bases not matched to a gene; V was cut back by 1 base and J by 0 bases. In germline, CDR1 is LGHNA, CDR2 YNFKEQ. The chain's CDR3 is CASSQAVGAGGFSYEQYF. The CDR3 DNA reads TGTGCCAGCAGCCAAGCCGTCGGAGCGGGGGGGTTCTCCTACGAGCAGTACTTC.

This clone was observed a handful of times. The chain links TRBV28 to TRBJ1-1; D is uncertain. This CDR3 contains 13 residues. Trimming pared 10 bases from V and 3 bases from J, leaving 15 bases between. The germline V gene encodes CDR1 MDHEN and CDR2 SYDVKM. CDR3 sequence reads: CATSREIYTEAFF. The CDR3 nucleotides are TGTGCCACCTCGCGGGAAATTTACACTGAAGCTTTCTTT.

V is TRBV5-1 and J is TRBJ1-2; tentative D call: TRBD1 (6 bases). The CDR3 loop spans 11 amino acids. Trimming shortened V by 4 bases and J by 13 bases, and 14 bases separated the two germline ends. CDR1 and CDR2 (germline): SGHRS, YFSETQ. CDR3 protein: CASSIRGAPTF. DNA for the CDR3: TGCGCCAGCAGCATCCGGGGGGCCCCCACCTTC. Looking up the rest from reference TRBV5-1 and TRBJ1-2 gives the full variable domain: KAGVTQTPRYLIKTRGQQVTLSCSPISGHRSVSWYQQTPGQGLQFLFEYFSETQRNKGNFPGRFSGRQFSNSRSEMNVSTLELGDSALYLCASSIRGAPTFGSGTRLTVV.

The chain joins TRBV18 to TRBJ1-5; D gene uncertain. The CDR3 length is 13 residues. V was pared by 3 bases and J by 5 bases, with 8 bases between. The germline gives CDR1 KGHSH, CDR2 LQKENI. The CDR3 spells CASSPAGDQPQHF. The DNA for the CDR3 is TGTGCCAGCTCACCCGCCGGGGATCAGCCCCAGCATTTT.

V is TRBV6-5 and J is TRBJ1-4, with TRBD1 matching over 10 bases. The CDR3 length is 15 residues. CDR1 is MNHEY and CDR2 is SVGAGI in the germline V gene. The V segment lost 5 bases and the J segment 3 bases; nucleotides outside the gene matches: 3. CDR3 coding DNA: TGTGCCAGCAGTATGGGGACAGGGGCTAATGAAAAACTGTTTTTT. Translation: CASSMGTGANEKLFF.

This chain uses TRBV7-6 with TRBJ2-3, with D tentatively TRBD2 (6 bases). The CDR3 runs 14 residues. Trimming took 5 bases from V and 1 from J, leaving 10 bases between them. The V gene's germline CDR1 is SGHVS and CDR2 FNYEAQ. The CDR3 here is CASSLSSGTDTQYF. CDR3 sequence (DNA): TGTGCCAGCAGCCTCTCTAGCGGCACAGATACGCAGTATTTT.

The CDR3 DNA follows: TGTGCCACCAGCAGAGGGTCGGGGGGCGCGCCCCCGGATGAAAAACTGTTTTTT. It yields the protein CATSRGSGGAPPDEKLFF. V is TRBV15 and J is TRBJ1-4; possible D gene TRBD1, 6 bases. Germline V gene data show CDR1 as LNHNV and CDR2 as YYDKDF (reference sequence). This CDR3 is 18 amino acids long. The V end was cut by 1 base, the J end by 6 bases, with 21 bases between. The complete variable domain, with remaining parts taken from reference TRBV15 and TRBJ1-4, reads DAMVIQNPRYQVTQFGKPVTLSCSQTLNHNVMYWYQQKSSQAPKLLFHYYDKDFNNEADTPDNFQSRRPNTSFCFLDIRSPGLGDTAMYLCATSRGSGGAPPDEKLFFGSGTQLSVL.

The CDR3: CASTPSGQGFEQYF. The CDR3 nucleotides read TGTGCCAGTACCCCATCAGGACAGGGGTTCGAGCAGTACTTC. The V and J genes are TRBV19 and TRBJ2-7, with 9 positions matching TRBD1. In germline, CDR1 is LNHDA, CDR2 SQIVND (reference sequence). With 7 bases clipped from V and 6 bases from J, the junction kept 10 bases outside the gene matches. The CDR3 runs 14 residues.

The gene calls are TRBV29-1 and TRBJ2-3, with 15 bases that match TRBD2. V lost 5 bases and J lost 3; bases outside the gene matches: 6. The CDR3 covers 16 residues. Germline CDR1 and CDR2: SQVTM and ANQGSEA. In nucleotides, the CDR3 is TGCAGCGTTACCGGGACTAGCGGGGGGCCGACAGATACGCAGTATTTT. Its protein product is CSVTGTSGGPTDTQYF.

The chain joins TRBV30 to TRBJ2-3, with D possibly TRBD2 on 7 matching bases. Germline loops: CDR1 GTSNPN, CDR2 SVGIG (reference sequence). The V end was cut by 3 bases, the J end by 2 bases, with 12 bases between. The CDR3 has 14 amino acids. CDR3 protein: CAWRRGGLTDTQYF. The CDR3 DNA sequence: TGTGCCTGGAGAAGGGGGGGCCTCACAGATACGCAGTATTTT.

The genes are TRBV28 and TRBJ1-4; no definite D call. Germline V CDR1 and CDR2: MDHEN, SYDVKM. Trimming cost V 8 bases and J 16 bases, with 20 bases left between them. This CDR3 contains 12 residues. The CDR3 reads CASPGESNISFF. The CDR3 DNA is TGTGCCAGCCCCGGAGAGTCTAATATCTCGTTTTTT.

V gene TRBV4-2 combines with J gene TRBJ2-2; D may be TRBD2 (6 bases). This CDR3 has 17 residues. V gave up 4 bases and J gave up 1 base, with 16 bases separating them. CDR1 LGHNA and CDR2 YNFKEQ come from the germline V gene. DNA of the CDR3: TGTGCCAGCAGCCCGTGGCTCGGGACTGTGAACACCGGGGAGCTGTTTTTT. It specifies CASSPWLGTVNTGELFF.

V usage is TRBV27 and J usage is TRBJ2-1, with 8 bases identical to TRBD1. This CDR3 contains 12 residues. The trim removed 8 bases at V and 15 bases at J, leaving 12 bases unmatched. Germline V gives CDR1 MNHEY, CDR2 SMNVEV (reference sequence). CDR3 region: CASRQDRARWFF. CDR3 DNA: TGTGCCAGCCGCCAGGACAGGGCGAGATGGTTCTTC.

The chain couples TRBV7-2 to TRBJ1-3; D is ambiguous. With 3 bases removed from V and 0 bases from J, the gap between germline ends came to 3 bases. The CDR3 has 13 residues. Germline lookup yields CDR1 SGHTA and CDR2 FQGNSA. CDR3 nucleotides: TGTGCCAGCAGCTTGAGCTCTGGAAACACCATATATTTT. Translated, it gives CASSLSSGNTIYF. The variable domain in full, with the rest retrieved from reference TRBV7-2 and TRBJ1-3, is GAGVSQSPSNKVTEKGKDVELRCDPISGHTALYWYRQSLGQGLEFLIYFQGNSAPDKSGLPSDRFSAERTGGSVSTLTIQRTQQEDSAVYLCASSLSSGNTIYFGEGSWLTVV.

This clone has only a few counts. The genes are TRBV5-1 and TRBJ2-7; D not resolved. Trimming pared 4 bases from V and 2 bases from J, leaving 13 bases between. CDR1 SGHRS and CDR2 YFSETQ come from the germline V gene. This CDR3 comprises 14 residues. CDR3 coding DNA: TGCGCCAGCAGCCCTACCAACGGAGCCTACGAGCAGTACTTC. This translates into CASSPTNGAYEQYF. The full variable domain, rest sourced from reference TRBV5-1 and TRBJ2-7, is KAGVTQTPRYLIKTRGQQVTLSCSPISGHRSVSWYQQTPGQGLQFLFEYFSETQRNKGNFPGRFSGRQFSNSRSEMNVSTLELGDSALYLCASSPTNGAYEQYFGPGTRLTVT.

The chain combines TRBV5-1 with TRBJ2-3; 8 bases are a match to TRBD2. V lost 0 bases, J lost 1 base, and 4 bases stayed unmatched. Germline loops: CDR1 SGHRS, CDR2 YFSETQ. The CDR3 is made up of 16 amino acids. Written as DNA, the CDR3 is TGCGCCAGCAGCTTGGCCAGCGGGGGTGGCACAGATACGCAGTATTTT. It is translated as CASSLASGGGTDTQYF. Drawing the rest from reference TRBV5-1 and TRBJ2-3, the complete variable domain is KAGVTQTPRYLIKTRGQQVTLSCSPISGHRSVSWYQQTPGQGLQFLFEYFSETQRNKGNFPGRFSGRQFSNSRSEMNVSTLELGDSALYLCASSLASGGGTDTQYFGPGTRLTVL.

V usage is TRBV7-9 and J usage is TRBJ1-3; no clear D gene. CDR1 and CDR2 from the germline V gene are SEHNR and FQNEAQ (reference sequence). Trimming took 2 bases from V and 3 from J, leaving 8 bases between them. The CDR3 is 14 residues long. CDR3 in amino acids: CASSLQQIGNTIYF. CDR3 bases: TGTGCCAGCAGCTTACAACAGATTGGAAACACCATATATTTT.

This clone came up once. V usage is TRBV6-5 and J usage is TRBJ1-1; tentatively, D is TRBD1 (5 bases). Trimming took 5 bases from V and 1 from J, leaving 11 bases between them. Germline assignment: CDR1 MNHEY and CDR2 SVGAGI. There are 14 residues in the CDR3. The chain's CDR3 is CASSIGTGNTEAFF. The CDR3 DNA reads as TGTGCCAGCAGTATTGGTACAGGGAACACTGAAGCTTTCTTT.

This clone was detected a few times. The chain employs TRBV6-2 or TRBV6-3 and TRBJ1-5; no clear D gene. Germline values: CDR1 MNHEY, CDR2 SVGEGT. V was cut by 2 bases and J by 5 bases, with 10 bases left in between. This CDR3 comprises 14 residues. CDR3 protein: CASSYTSLDQPQHF. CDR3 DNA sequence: TGTGCCAGCAGTTACACTTCATTAGATCAGCCCCAGCATTTT.